This T cell receptor (beta chain) comes out of a study of blood T cell repertoires in COVID-19. Whole-study context: Some COVID-19 samples were acute and others convalescent; all came from the United States, Italy and Spain. PBMCs, B-cell-depleted T cells, or T cells were the source of the cDNA or gDNA that made up the material.

This clone showed up just once. Authors' methods: Using reference gene primer amplification, nucleated cell counts were estimated. This table comes from immunoSEQ multiplex PCR, and its TCRdb copy is limited to in-frame clones, with some not included. V and J calls and clone size come straight from that table; D and trimming were deduced from the DNA. The sample has tens of thousands of clones, around nine tenths seen once. In germline, CDR1 is MGHRA, CDR2 YSYEKL. V lost 4 bases and J lost 3, with 13 bases in between. The CDR3 loop spans 14 amino acids. The clonotype originates from a human donor in a cohort sampled during active COVID-19. The sample taken for sequencing was peripheral blood. The chain is built from TRBV4-1 and TRBJ2-7; possible D gene TRBD2, 5 bases. In DNA, the CDR3 is TGCGCCAGCAGCCCAACAGCGAGCGGCTACGAGCAGTACTTC. It yields the protein CASSPTASGYEQYF.